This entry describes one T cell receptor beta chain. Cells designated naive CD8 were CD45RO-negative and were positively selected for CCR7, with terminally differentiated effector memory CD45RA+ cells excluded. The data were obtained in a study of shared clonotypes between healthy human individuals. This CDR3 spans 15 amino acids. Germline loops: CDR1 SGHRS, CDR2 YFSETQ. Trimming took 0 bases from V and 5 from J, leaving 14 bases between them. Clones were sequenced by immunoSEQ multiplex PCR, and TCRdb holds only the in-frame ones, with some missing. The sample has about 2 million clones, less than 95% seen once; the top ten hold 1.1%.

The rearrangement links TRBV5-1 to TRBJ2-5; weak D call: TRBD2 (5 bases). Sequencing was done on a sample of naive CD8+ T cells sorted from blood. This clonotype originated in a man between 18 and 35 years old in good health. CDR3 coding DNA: TGCGCCAGCAGCTTGGGAGGAACCCCGGGGGAGACCCAGTACTTC. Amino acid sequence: CASSLGGTPGETQYF. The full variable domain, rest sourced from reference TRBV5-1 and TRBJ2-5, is KAGVTQTPRYLIKTRGQQVTLSCSPISGHRSVSWYQQTPGQGLQFLFEYFSETQRNKGNFPGRFSGRQFSNSRSEMNVSTLELGDSALYLCASSLGGTPGETQYFGPGTRLLVL.